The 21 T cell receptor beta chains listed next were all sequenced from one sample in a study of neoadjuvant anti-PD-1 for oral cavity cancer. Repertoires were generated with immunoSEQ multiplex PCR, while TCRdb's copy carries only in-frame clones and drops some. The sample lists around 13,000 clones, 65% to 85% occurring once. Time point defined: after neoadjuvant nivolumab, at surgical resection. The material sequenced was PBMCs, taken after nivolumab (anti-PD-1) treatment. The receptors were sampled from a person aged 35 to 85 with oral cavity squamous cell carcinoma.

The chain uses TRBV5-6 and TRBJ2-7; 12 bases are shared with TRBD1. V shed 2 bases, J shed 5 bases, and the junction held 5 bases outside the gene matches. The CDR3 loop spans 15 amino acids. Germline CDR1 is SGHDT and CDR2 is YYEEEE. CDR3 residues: CASSFLGTGGNEQYF. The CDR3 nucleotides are TGTGCCAGCAGCTTTCTCGGGACAGGGGGCAACGAGCAGTACTTC.

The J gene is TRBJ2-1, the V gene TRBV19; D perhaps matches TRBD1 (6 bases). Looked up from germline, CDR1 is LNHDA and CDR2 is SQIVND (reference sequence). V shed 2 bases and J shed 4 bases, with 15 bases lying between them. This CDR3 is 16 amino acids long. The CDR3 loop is CASSINPGTKYNEQFF. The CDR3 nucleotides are TGTGCCAGTAGTATAAACCCCGGGACAAAGTACAATGAGCAGTTCTTC.

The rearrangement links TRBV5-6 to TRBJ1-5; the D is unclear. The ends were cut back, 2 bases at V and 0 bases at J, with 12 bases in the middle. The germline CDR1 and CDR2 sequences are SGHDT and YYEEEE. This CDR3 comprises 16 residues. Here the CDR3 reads CASSFSSGNSNQPQHF. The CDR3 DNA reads TGTGCCAGCAGCTTTTCCTCCGGTAATAGCAATCAGCCCCAGCATTTT. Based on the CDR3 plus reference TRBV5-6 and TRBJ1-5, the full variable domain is DAGVTQSPTHLIKTRGQQVTLRCSPKSGHDTVSWYQQALGQGPQFIFQYYEEEERQRGNFPDRFSGHQFPNYSSELNVNALLLGDSALYLCASSFSSGNSNQPQHFGDGTRLSIL.

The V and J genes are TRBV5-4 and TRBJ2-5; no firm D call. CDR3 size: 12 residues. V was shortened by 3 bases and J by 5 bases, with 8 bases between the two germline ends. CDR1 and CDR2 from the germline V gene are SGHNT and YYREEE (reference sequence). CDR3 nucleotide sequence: TGTGCCAGCAGCTCTCAGGCCGAGACCCAGTACTTC. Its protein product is CASSSQAETQYF.

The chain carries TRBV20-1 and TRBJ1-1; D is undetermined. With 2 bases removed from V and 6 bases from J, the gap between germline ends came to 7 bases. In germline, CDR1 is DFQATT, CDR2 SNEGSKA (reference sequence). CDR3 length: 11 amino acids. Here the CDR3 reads CSARPGSEAFF. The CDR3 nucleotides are TGCAGTGCTAGACCGGGGTCTGAAGCTTTCTTT.

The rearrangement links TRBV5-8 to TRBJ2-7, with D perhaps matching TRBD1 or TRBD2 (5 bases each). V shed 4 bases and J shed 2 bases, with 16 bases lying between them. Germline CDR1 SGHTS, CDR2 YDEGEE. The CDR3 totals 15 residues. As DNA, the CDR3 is TGTGCCAGCAGCGATCGGGACCCGGACGCCTACGAGCAGTACTTC. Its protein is CASSDRDPDAYEQYF. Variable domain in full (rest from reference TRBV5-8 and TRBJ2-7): EAGVTQSPTHLIKTRGQQATLRCSPISGHTSVYWYQQALGLGLQFLLWYDEGEERNRGNFPPRFSGRQFPNYSSELNVNALELEDSALYLCASSDRDPDAYEQYFGPGTRLTVT.

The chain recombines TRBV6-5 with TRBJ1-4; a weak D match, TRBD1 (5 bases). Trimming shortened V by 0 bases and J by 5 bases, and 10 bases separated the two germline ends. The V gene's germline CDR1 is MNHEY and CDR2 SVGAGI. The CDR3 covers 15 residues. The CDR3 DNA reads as TGTGCCAGCAGTTACTCGGGGGGGGGAAATGAAAAACTGTTTTTT. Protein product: CASSYSGGGNEKLFF.

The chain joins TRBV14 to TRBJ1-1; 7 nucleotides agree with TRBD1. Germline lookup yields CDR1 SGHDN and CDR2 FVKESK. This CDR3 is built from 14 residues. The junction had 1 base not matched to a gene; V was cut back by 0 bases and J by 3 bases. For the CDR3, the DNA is TGTGCCAGCAGCCAAGACAGGGGGGACACTGAAGCTTTCTTT. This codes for CASSQDRGDTEAFF.

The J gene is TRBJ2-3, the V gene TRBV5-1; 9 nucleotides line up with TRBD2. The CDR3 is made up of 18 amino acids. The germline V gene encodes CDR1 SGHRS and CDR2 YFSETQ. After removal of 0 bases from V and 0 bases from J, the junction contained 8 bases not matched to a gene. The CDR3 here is CASSLGGLTSGSTDTQYF. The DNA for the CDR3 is TGCGCCAGCAGCTTGGGGGGACTGACTAGCGGTAGCACAGATACGCAGTATTTT.

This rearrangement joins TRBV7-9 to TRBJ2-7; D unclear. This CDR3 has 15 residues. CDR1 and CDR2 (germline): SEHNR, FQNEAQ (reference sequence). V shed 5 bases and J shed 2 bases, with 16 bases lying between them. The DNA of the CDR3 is TGTGCCAGCAGCCTACAGACCGGGCAGGCCTACGAGCAGTACTTC. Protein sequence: CASSLQTGQAYEQYF.

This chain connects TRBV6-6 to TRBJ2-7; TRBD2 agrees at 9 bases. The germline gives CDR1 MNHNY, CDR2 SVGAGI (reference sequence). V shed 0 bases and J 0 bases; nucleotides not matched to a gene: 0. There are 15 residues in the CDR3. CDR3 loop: CASSYSTSGSYEQYF. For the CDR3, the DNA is TGTGCCAGCAGTTACTCGACTAGCGGCTCCTACGAGCAGTACTTC.

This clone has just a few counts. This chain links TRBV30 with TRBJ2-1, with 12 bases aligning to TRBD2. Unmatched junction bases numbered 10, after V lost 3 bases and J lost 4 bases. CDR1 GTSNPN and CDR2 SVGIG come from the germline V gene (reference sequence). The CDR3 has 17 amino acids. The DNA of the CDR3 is TGTGCCTGGAGGCCCCGGACTAGCGGGACCCTTTACAATGAGCAGTTCTTC. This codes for CAWRPRTSGTLYNEQFF.

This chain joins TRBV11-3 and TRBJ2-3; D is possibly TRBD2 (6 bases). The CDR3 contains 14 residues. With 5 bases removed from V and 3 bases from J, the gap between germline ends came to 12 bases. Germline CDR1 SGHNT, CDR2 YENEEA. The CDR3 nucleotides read TGTGCCAGCAGCGCCAGACTAGAGACAGATACGCAGTATTTT. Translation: CASSARLETDTQYF.

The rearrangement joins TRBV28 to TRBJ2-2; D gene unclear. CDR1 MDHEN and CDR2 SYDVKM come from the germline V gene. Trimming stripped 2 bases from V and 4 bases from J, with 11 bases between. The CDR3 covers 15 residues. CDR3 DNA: TGTGCCAGCAGTTTAGTTCGGCAGTTCACCGGGGAGCTGTTTTTT. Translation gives CASSLVRQFTGELFF.

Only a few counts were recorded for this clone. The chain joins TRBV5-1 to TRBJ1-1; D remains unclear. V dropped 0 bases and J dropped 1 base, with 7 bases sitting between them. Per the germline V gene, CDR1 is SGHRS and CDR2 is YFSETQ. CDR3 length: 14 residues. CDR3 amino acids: CASSLAAANTEAFF. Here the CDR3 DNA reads TGCGCCAGCAGCTTGGCGGCAGCGAACACTGAAGCTTTCTTT.

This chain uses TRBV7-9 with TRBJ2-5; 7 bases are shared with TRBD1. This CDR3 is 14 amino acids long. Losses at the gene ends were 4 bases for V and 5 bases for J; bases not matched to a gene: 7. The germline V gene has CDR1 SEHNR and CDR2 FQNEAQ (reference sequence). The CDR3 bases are TGTGCCAGCAGCTCTGGGGACAGCTCGGAGACCCAGTACTTC. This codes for CASSSGDSSETQYF.

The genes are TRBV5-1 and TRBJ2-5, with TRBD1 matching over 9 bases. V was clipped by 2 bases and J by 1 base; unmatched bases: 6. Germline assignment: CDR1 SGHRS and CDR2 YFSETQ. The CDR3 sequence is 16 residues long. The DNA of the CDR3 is TGCGCCAGCAGCTTCTCTCCGGGACAGGGCCAAGAGACCCAGTACTTC. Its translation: CASSFSPGQGQETQYF. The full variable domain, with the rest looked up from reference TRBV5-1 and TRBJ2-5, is KAGVTQTPRYLIKTRGQQVTLSCSPISGHRSVSWYQQTPGQGLQFLFEYFSETQRNKGNFPGRFSGRQFSNSRSEMNVSTLELGDSALYLCASSFSPGQGQETQYFGPGTRLLVL.

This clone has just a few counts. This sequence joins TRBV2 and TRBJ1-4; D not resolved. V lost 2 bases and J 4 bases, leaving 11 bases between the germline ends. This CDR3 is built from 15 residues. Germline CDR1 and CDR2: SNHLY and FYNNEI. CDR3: CASSESYGYNEKLFF. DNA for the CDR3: TGTGCCAGCAGTGAATCGTACGGATATAATGAAAAACTGTTTTTT.

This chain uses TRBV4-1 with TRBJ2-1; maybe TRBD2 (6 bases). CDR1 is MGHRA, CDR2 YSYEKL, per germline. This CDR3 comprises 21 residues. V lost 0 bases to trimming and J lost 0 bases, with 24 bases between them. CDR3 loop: CASSQDRGPSGRANSYNEQFF. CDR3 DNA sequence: TGCGCCAGCAGCCAAGATCGTGGGCCCAGCGGGCGGGCCAACTCCTACAATGAGCAGTTCTTC.

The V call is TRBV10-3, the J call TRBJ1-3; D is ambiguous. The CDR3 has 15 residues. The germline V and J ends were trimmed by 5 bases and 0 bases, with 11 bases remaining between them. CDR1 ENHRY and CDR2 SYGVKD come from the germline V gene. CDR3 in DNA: TGTGCCATCAGTCCCGACAACCTCTCTGGAAACACCATATATTTT. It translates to CAISPDNLSGNTIYF.

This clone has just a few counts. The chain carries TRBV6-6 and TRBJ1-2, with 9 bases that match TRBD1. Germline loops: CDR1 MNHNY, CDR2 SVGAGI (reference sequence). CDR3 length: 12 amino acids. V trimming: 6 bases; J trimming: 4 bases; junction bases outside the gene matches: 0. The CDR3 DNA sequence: TGTGCCAGCAGGGACAGGGGCTATGGCTACACCTTC. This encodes CASRDRGYGYTF.